These 22 T cell receptor beta chains share one sample of origin, sequenced in a study of breast tumors, draining lymph nodes, adjacent tissues. Breast cancer patients provided tissue from their axillary draining lymph nodes. One entry per CDR3 protein, called by TCRdb with MiXCR from the multiplex PCR reads. Among about 100,000 distinct CDR3 sequences listed, over 20% were seen once. The sample taken for sequencing was axillary lymph node tissue. Receptors originate from a female donor with breast cancer. Some clones in this sample may be carry-over from other donors' samples.

As concerns this clonotype: A clone one base away is much larger, so this may be a read error. The CDR3 loop reads CAWSRLLGGYTF. CDR3 coding DNA: TGTGCCTGGTCCAGGCTCCTCGGTGGCTACACCTTC. The chain carries TRBV30 and TRBJ1-2; D uncertain. V gave up 5 bases and J gave up 7 bases, with 14 bases separating them. The CDR3 length is 12 residues. CDR1 is GTSNPN and CDR2 is SVGIG in the germline V gene (reference sequence).

For this clonotype: A much larger clone lies a single base off, so this may be a read error. This chain connects TRBV6-5 to TRBJ2-3; 7 positions agree with TRBD2. Germline V lookup: CDR1 MNHEY, CDR2 SVGAGI. There are 16 residues in the CDR3. The CDR3 region is CASSYSKRGEADTQCF. The CDR3 coding sequence is TGTGCCAGCAGTTACTCTAAGCGGGGTGAGGCAGATACGCAGTGTTTT.

This clonotype came up many times. The V and J genes are TRBV24-1 and TRBJ2-1; the match to TRBD1 covers 9 bases. Trimming took 2 bases from V and 6 from J; bases not matched to a gene: 7. Germline V lookup: CDR1 KGHDR, CDR2 SFDVKD. CDR3 length: 16 amino acids. CDR3 DNA: TGTGCCACCAGTGATTGGGGGACAGGGCATAGCAATGAGCAGTTCTTC. This sequence encodes CATSDWGTGHSNEQFF.

This clonotype was found a few times. V usage is TRBV27 and J usage is TRBJ2-1, with D perhaps matching TRBD1 or TRBD2 (5 bases each). Trimming removed 4 bases from V and 10 bases from J, with 17 bases in between. The CDR3 has 14 residues. CDR1 is MNHEY, CDR2 SMNVEV, per germline (reference sequence). The CDR3 coding sequence is TGTGCCAGCAGTTCCGGGACGCTGCCAGGGGAGCAGTTCTTC. Its translation: CASSSGTLPGEQFF.

J is TRBJ1-2 and V is TRBV6-1, with 10 bases identical to TRBD1. Germline values: CDR1 MNHNS, CDR2 SASEGT. V shed 3 bases and J 1 base; nucleotides not matched to a gene: 8. The CDR3 runs to 17 residues. CDR3 sequence: CASSDRGQGYFNYGYTF. In nucleotides, the CDR3 is TGTGCCAGCAGTGATCGGGGACAGGGGTATTTTAACTATGGCTACACCTTC.

This clonotype was picked up many times. The rearrangement joins TRBV4-1 to TRBJ2-5; 10 bases match TRBD1. Germline V gives CDR1 MGHRA, CDR2 YSYEKL. The trim removed 4 bases at V and 5 bases at J, leaving 4 bases unmatched. The CDR3 has 14 amino acids. The CDR3 region is CASSRQGAAETQYF. CDR3 coding DNA: TGCGCCAGCAGCCGACAGGGGGCGGCGGAGACCCAGTACTTC.

This clonotype was seen a few times. V usage is TRBV9 and J usage is TRBJ1-2; 8 bases line up with TRBD1. The CDR3 consists of 17 residues. CDR1 is SGDLS and CDR2 is YYNGEE in the germline V gene. With 4 bases clipped from V and 5 bases from J, the junction kept 16 bases outside the gene matches. The CDR3 region has the DNA TGTGCCAGCAGCCCCGCCGGGACAGGAGCTATCCCTTATGGCTACACCTTC. Protein product: CASSPAGTGAIPYGYTF. Supplemented by reference TRBV9 and TRBJ1-2, the full variable domain reads DSGVTQTPKHLITATGQRVTLRCSPRSGDLSVYWYQQSLDQGLQFLIQYYNGEERAKGNILERFSAQQFPDLHSELNLSSLELGDSALYFCASSPAGTGAIPYGYTFGSGTRLTVV.

This clonotype was counted at least ten times. The rearrangement joins TRBV9 to TRBJ1-4; D ambiguous. This CDR3 contains 14 residues. Trimming removed 3 bases from V and 5 bases from J, with 11 bases in between. From germline, CDR1 is SGDLS and CDR2 YYNGEE. The CDR3 loop is CASSAGLPNEKLFF. The CDR3 DNA reads as TGTGCCAGCAGCGCAGGACTGCCGAATGAAAAACTGTTTTTT. Combining the CDR3 with reference TRBV9 and TRBJ1-4 gives the whole variable domain DSGVTQTPKHLITATGQRVTLRCSPRSGDLSVYWYQQSLDQGLQFLIQYYNGEERAKGNILERFSAQQFPDLHSELNLSSLELGDSALYFCASSAGLPNEKLFFGSGTQLSVL.

This clonotype was picked up many times. The chain has TRBV20-1 and TRBJ1-2; perhaps TRBD1 as D (5 bases). Germline lookup yields CDR1 DFQATT and CDR2 SNEGSKA (reference sequence). The CDR3 extends over 12 amino acids. Here the CDR3 reads CRGWGSNYGYTF. CDR3 DNA: TGCAGAGGCTGGGGGTCTAACTATGGCTACACCTTC.

This clonotype was detected ten times or more. The genes are TRBV7-8 and TRBJ2-5; D uncertain. Germline V gene sequence: CDR1 SGHVS, CDR2 FQNEAQ. Trimming took 0 bases from V and 3 from J, leaving 11 bases between them. CDR3 length: 15 residues. CDR3: CASSLAERLEETQYF. CDR3 nucleotides: TGTGCCAGCAGCTTAGCGGAAAGGTTGGAAGAGACCCAGTACTTC.

This sequence joins TRBV5-4 and TRBJ2-3, with D possibly matching TRBD1 (5 bases). Germline V gene lookup returns CDR1 SGHNT and CDR2 YYREEE (reference sequence). The CDR3 is made up of 15 amino acids. V was trimmed by 1 base and J by 0 bases, leaving 9 bases between them. The CDR3 DNA reads TGTGCCAGCAGCTTGAGACAGTCTAGCACAGATACGCAGTATTTT. Translating gives CASSLRQSSTDTQYF.

In the case of this clonotype: Being one base from a much bigger clone, this may be a read error. The missing conserved phenylalanine or tryptophan at the end of this CDR3 makes a read error likely. This chain's CDR3 is CSARGGARYTQYS. In DNA, the CDR3 is TGCAGTGCCCGGGGGGGGGCGCGGTATACGCAGTATTCT. The chain links TRBV20-1 to TRBJ2-3; TRBD2 agrees at 8 bases. The CDR3 totals 13 residues. The J segment lost 7 bases and the V segment lost 6 bases, leaving 9 bases of the junction unmatched. The V gene's germline CDR1 is DFQATT and CDR2 SNEGSKA (reference sequence).

This clonotype was counted ten times or more. The rearrangement links TRBV7-3 to TRBJ1-2; D remains ambiguous. Germline values: CDR1 SGHTA, CDR2 FQGTGA. CDR3 length equals 10 residues. Deletions cut 5 bases from V and 8 bases from J, with 6 bases between. The CDR3 loop is CASSPIGYTF. The CDR3 DNA reads as TGTGCCAGCAGCCCTATCGGCTACACCTTC.

This clonotype has ten or more counts. This chain joins TRBV5-1 and TRBJ1-4, with a weak D call TRBD1 (6 bases). The germline V gene encodes CDR1 SGHRS and CDR2 YFSETQ. Trimming cost V 3 bases and J 4 bases, with 10 bases left between them. This CDR3 contains 14 residues. The CDR3 region is CASSSDSLNEKLFF. CDR3 sequence (DNA): TGCGCCAGCAGCTCGGACAGCCTTAATGAAAAACTGTTTTTT.

This clonotype was counted many times. The chain carries TRBV6-5 and TRBJ1-3; TRBD1 aligns across 11 bases. V gave up 6 bases and J gave up 5 bases; unmatched junction bases: 6. This CDR3 comprises 15 residues. Looked up from germline, CDR1 is MNHEY and CDR2 is SVGAGI. DNA of the CDR3: TGTGCCAGCAGCCGAGGGACAGGGGGTCGAAACACCATATATTTT. Its translation: CASSRGTGGRNTIYF.

This clonotype was detected many times. This rearrangement joins TRBV9 to TRBJ2-1; D perhaps matches TRBD2 (6 bases). The germline V and J ends were trimmed by 3 bases and 14 bases, with 12 bases remaining between them. Germline CDR1 reads SGDLS; CDR2 reads YYNGEE. This CDR3 has 11 amino acids. CDR3 coding DNA: TGTGCCAGCAGCGACGGGGGTTCTAAGTTCTTC. The encoded protein is CASSDGGSKFF.

J is TRBJ1-5 and V is TRBV20-1, with 10 bases identical to TRBD1. The V gene's germline CDR1 is DFQATT and CDR2 SNEGSKA (reference sequence). V was clipped by 6 bases and J by 6 bases; unmatched bases: 8. The CDR3 sequence is 14 residues long. The CDR3: CSAIDRGPGQPQHF. The CDR3 region has the DNA TGCAGTGCCATAGACAGGGGGCCTGGTCAGCCCCAGCATTTT.

This clonotype was seen ten or more times. The chain employs TRBV4-1 and TRBJ1-2; weak D call: TRBD1 (5 bases). There are 11 residues in the CDR3. Trimming stripped 6 bases from V and 8 bases from J, with 10 bases between. The germline gives CDR1 MGHRA, CDR2 YSYEKL. In DNA form, the CDR3 reads TGCGCCAGCAGGGGGCCGTTCGGCTACACCTTC. Its translation is CASRGPFGYTF.

This clonotype was counted many times. The genes are TRBV10-3 and TRBJ2-7; TRBD1 matches 9 bases. Per germline, CDR1 ENHRY and CDR2 SYGVKD. CDR3 size: 15 residues. With V trimmed by 2 bases and J by 3 bases, 5 bases remained unmatched. The CDR3 here is CAISEVRTGVYEQYF. CDR3 in DNA: TGTGCCATCAGTGAGGTTAGGACAGGGGTCTACGAGCAGTACTTC.

This clonotype has more than one count but fewer than ten. The junction does not match germline at one end; this may be a read error. The rearrangement joins TRBV6-1 to TRBJ1-3; D call uncertain. CDR3 length: 15 amino acids. Germline loops: CDR1 MNHNS, CDR2 SASEGT. The CDR3 DNA reads as TGTGCCAGCAGTGAGGTCCGGAGCTCTGGAAACGCCATATATTTT. Its translation: CASSEVRSSGNAIYF.

The chain joins TRBV5-6 to TRBJ2-5; weak D call: TRBD1 (5 bases). Per the germline V gene, CDR1 is SGHDT and CDR2 is YYEEEE. CDR3 length equals 13 residues. V was trimmed by 4 bases and J by 5 bases, leaving 12 bases between them. The CDR3 reads CASSPTVGETQYF. CDR3 nucleotides: TGTGCCAGCAGCCCGACAGTCGGGGAGACCCAGTACTTC. The whole variable domain, remainder taken from reference TRBV5-6 and TRBJ2-5, is DAGVTQSPTHLIKTRGQQVTLRCSPKSGHDTVSWYQQALGQGPQFIFQYYEEEERQRGNFPDRFSGHQFPNYSSELNVNALLLGDSALYLCASSPTVGETQYFGPGTRLLVL.

In the case of this clonotype: It may be a read error: a sequence one base away is much more abundant. It is likely a read error, because the conserved phenylalanine at the end of the CDR3 is missing. This chain connects TRBV12-3 or TRBV12-4 to TRBJ2-5; 7 bases map to TRBD2. With V trimmed by 3 bases and J by 1 base, 5 bases remained unmatched. This CDR3 is 15 amino acids long. The CDR3 bases are TGTGCCAGCAGTTTCCAGCGGGGAATCCAAGAGACCCAGTACCTC. Its translation: CASSFQRGIQETQYL.